These T cell receptor beta chains were read from a single sample in a study of OX40 agonist ivuxolimab in advanced cancers. The table came from immunoSEQ multiplex PCR; TCRdb's copy has only in-frame clones and leaves some out. Among fewer than 15,000 clones listed, more than 70% were seen once. Sequenced material: CD4+ or CD8+ T cells sorted from blood, taken in a trial of the OX40 agonist ivuxolimab. The source of these receptors is an adult with an advanced solid tumor such as melanoma, head and neck, liver or kidney cancer. Both conserved end residues are part of each CDR3. A D gene is named only where the DNA matches it firmly. Where a row states a size, it is once, few, many or the class of an expanded clone; other rows omit it.

J	D	size	V	CDR3	DNA
TRBJ1-1	-	once	TRBV29-1	CSVEGKGNTEAFF	TGCAGCGTTGAAGGGAAGGGTAACACTGAAGCTTTCTTT
TRBJ2-2	-	-	TRBV11-3	CASSLEAGELFF	TGTGCCAGCAGCTTAGAGGCCGGGGAGCTGTTTTTT
TRBJ2-7	TRBD1	-	TRBV19	CASSTGQPYEQYF	TGTGCCAGTAGTACGGGACAGCCCTACGAGCAGTACTTC
TRBJ2-2	-	-	TRBV6-1	CASSALGPNTGELFF	TGTGCCAGCAGTGCCTTAGGGCCGAACACCGGGGAGCTGTTTTTT
TRBJ2-3	-	-	TRBV6-5	CASSYPDTQYF	TGTGCCAGCAGTTACCCCGATACGCAGTATTTT
TRBJ1-1	TRBD1	-	TRBV9	CASSATGVRSTEAFF	TGTGCCAGCAGCGCTACAGGGGTTAGAAGCACTGAAGCTTTCTTT
TRBJ2-7	-	once	TRBV5-6	CASSLESFPEQYF	TGTGCCAGCAGCTTGGAGTCCTTTCCCGAGCAGTACTTC
TRBJ2-1	TRBD2	-	TRBV14	CASSQAAGGQFF	TGTGCCAGCAGCCAAGCAGCGGGAGGGCAGTTCTTC
TRBJ1-1	-	-	TRBV9	CASVRGSMNTEAFF	TGTGCCAGCGTCCGAGGCAGCATGAACACTGAAGCTTTCTTT
TRBJ2-5	TRBD2	-	TRBV27	CASSPRLAGAKETQYF	TGTGCCAGCAGTCCCCGACTAGCGGGGGCCAAAGAGACCCAGTACTTC
TRBJ2-1	TRBD2	few	TRBV27	CASSRLAGATYNEQFF	TGTGCCAGCAGCCGACTAGCGGGCGCCACCTACAATGAGCAGTTCTTC
TRBJ1-1	-	-	TRBV2	CASSEAVRANTEAFF	TGTGCCAGCAGTGAAGCGGTCAGGGCGAACACTGAAGCTTTCTTT
TRBJ2-5	TRBD2	-	TRBV7-9	CAITTGTSGGRTQYF	TGTGCCATTACAACCGGGACTAGCGGGGGGCGGACCCAGTACTTC
TRBJ1-2	-	hyperexpanded	TRBV19	CASNSGRTDGYTF	TGTGCCAGTAACTCCGGACGTACTGATGGCTACACCTTC
TRBJ2-7	-	-	TRBV7-6	CASSPGPLSSYEQYF	TGTGCCAGCAGCCCCGGGCCCTTGAGCTCCTACGAGCAGTACTTC
TRBJ2-1	TRBD2	-	TRBV6-6	CASSYGGTSGTFF	TGTGCCAGCAGTTACGGAGGGACTAGCGGGACCTTCTTC
TRBJ2-7	TRBD1	-	TRBV13	CASSSLGQGGHEQYF	TGTGCCAGCAGCTCGCTCGGACAGGGGGGTCACGAGCAGTACTTC
TRBJ2-7	-	-	TRBV13	CASSFAPGTSYEQYF	TGTGCCAGCAGCTTTGCCCCTGGGACCTCCTACGAGCAGTACTTC
TRBJ1-2	-	-	TRBV29-1	CSVGEAYFNYGYTF	TGCAGCGTTGGAGAAGCCTATTTTAACTATGGCTACACCTTC
TRBJ2-3	-	-	TRBV7-9	CASSSTEGPRADTQYF	TGTGCCAGCAGCTCTACGGAGGGCCCCAGGGCAGATACGCAGTATTTT
TRBJ2-1	TRBD2	-	TRBV7-6	CASSFSLAGGIYNEQFF	TGTGCCAGCAGCTTCTCCCTAGCGGGGGGTATCTACAATGAGCAGTTCTTC
TRBJ1-5	-	medium-sized	TRBV23-1	CASSQSLRADNQPQHF	TGCGCCAGCAGTCAATCGCTCAGGGCGGATAATCAGCCCCAGCATTTT
TRBJ2-1	-	-	TRBV13	CASSLGWGLYNEQFF	TGTGCCAGCAGCCTAGGGTGGGGGTTATACAATGAGCAGTTCTTC
TRBJ2-1	-	-	TRBV9	CASSVWPGGGYNEQFF	TGTGCCAGCAGCGTATGGCCAGGGGGAGGGTACAATGAGCAGTTCTTC
TRBJ1-2	-	medium-sized	TRBV13	CASSEQQGGYGYTF	TGTGCCAGCAGCGAACAACAGGGAGGCTATGGCTACACCTTC
TRBJ2-1	TRBD2	once	TRBV9	CASSATSGVRREQFF	TGTGCCAGCAGCGCCACTAGCGGGGTCCGTCGTGAGCAGTTCTTC
TRBJ2-7	-	-	TRBV29-1	CSVQGGTYEQYF	TGCAGCGTGCAAGGGGGGACCTACGAGCAGTACTTC
TRBJ2-5	-	once	TRBV4-1	CASSQVSGEETQYF	TGCGCCAGCAGCCAAGTTTCCGGGGAAGAGACCCAGTACTTC
TRBJ2-1	TRBD2	once	TRBV9	CASSPSGLAGVSSSYNEQFF	TGTGCCAGCAGCCCCTCGGGACTAGCGGGAGTGTCGAGCTCCTACAATGAGCAGTTCTTC
TRBJ1-4	-	-	TRBV27	CASSGTSTTNEKLFF	TGTGCCAGCAGCGGGACATCTACAACTAATGAAAAACTGTTTTTT
TRBJ2-7	TRBD2	once	TRBV6-5	CASSYIGSGGWEQYF	TGTGCCAGCAGTTACATCGGTAGCGGGGGATGGGAGCAGTACTTC
TRBJ2-2	-	-	TRBV5-6	CASLDTNTGELFF	TGTGCCAGCTTGGACACGAACACCGGGGAGCTGTTTTTT
TRBJ2-5	TRBD1	once	TRBV13	CASSSRDSTQETQYF	TGTGCCAGCAGCTCCCGGGACAGCACCCAAGAGACCCAGTACTTC
TRBJ2-2	-	hyperexpanded	TRBV27	CASSSNTGGLNTGELFF	TGTGCCAGCAGTTCCAATACAGGGGGACTAAACACCGGGGAGCTGTTTTTT
TRBJ2-2	-	-	TRBV7-7	CASSSSPSGDLTNTGELFF	TGTGCTAGCAGCTCCTCACCTTCGGGGGACCTAACTAACACCGGGGAGCTGTTTTTT
TRBJ2-7	TRBD1	-	TRBV18	CASSPPGTGGYEQYF	TGTGCCAGCTCACCTCCTGGGACAGGGGGCTACGAGCAGTACTTC
TRBJ2-7	-	-	TRBV25-1	CASTPVGGAPYEQYF	TGTGCCAGCACCCCAGTGGGGGGGGCCCCCTACGAGCAGTACTTC